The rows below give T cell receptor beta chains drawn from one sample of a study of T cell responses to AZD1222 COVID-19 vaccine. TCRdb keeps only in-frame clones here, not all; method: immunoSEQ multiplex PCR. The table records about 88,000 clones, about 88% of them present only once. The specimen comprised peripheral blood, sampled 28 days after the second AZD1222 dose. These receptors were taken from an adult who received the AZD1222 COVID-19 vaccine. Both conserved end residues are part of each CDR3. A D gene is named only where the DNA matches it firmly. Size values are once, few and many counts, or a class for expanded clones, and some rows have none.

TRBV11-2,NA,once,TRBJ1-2,TGTGCCAGCAGCTTAGGTCCGTATGGCTACACCTTC,CASSLGPYGYTF
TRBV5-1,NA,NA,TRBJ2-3,TGCGCCAGCTCTAACCTGGGCCGTGGCACAGATACGCAGTATTTT,CASSNLGRGTDTQYF
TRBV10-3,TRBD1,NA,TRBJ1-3,TGTGCCATCAGAGGACAGGGGCTCGCTGGAAACACCATATATTTT,CAIRGQGLAGNTIYF
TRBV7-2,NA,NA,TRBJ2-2,TGTGCCAGCAGAACCGGGCCCAGGGGGGAGCTGTTTTTT,CASRTGPRGELFF
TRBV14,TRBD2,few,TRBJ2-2,TGTGCCAGCAGCCGAGGGACTAGCGGGGTCACCGGGGAGCTGTTTTTT,CASSRGTSGVTGELFF
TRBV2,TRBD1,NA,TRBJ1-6,TGTGCCAGCAGTGTACAGGGGCCCTCGAATTCACCCCTCCACTTT,CASSVQGPSNSPLHF
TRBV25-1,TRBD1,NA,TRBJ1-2,TGTGCCAGCAGGGGACAGACCTATGGCTACACCTTC,CASRGQTYGYTF
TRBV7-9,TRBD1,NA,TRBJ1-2,TGTGCCAGCAGCTTAGTGGGGACAGCCTACTATGGCTACACCTTC,CASSLVGTAYYGYTF
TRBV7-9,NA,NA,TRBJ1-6,TGTGCCAGCAGCTTAGGGGGGATTAATTCACCCCTCCACTTT,CASSLGGINSPLHF
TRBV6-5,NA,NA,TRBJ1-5,TGTGCCAGCAGTCGGACACCATATAGCAATCAGCCCCAGCATTTT,CASSRTPYSNQPQHF
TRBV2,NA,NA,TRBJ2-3,TGTGCCAGCGGCGTCACAGATACGCAGTATTTT,CASGVTDTQYF
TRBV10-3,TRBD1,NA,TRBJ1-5,TGTGCCATCAGTGCTGGGGACAGTCCCCAGCCCCAGCATTTT,CAISAGDSPQPQHF
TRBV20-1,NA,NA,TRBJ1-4,TGCAGTGCACAGTCGACTGAAAAACTGTTTTTT,CSAQSTEKLFF
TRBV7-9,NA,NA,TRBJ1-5,TGTGCCAGCAGCAAACAGGAAAACCAGCCCCAGCATTTT,CASSKQENQPQHF
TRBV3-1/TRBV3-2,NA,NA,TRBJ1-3,TGTGCCAGCAGCCAAGAGGCCGGAGACTCTGGAAACACCATATATTTT,CASSQEAGDSGNTIYF
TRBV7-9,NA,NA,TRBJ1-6,TGTGCCAGCAGCCCAAGCGGGTTAGGGGAGCATTCACCCCTCCACTTT,CASSPSGLGEHSPLHF